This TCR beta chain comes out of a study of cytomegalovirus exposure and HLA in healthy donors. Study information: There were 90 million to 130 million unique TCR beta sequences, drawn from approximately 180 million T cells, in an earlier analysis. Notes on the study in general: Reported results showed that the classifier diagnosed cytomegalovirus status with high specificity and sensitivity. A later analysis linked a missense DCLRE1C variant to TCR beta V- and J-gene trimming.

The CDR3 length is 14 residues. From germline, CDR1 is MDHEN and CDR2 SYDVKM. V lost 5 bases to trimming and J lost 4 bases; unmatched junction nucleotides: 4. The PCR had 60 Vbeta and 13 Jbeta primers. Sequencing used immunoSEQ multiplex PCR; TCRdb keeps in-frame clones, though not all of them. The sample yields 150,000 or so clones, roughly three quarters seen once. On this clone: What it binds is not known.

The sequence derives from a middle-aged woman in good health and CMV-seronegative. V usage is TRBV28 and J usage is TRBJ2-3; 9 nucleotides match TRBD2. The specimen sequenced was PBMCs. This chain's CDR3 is CASSAGTSPDTQYF. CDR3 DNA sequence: TGTGCCAGCAGTGCCGGGACTAGCCCAGATACGCAGTATTTT.